The 25 T cell receptor beta chains listed next were all sequenced from one sample in a study of TIL therapy for anti-PD-1-resistant metastatic lung cancer. This was the immunoSEQ v3 assay. Sequencing used immunoSEQ multiplex PCR; TCRdb keeps in-frame clones, though not all of them. Here the sample spans roughly 60,000 clones, more than 60% being singletons. This sample's time point: pre-treatment sample, taken before nivolumab and TIL therapy. Sample: blood, taken at baseline. The receptors derive from a person between 30 and 80 years old with non-small cell lung cancer.

The rearrangement links TRBV5-4 to TRBJ1-1, with 7 bases identical to TRBD1. Germline values: CDR1 SGHNT, CDR2 YYREEE (reference sequence). CDR3 size: 15 residues. The J segment lost 4 bases and the V segment lost 5 bases, leaving 11 bases of the junction unmatched. CDR3 coding DNA: TGTGCCAGCAGGACGTTACAGGGGCCAAGCACTGAAGCTTTCTTT. It yields the protein CASRTLQGPSTEAFF.

This clone has a handful of counts. The chain joins TRBV2 to TRBJ1-4; no definite D call. Germline CDR1 SNHLY, CDR2 FYNNEI. CDR3 length: 13 residues. Trimming took off 8 bases at V and 8 bases at J, with 15 bases between the two ends. The CDR3 here is CASDDNSREKLFF. The CDR3 nucleotides read TGTGCCAGCGATGATAACTCGAGGGAAAAACTGTTTTTT.

This clone was observed a few times. The V gene is TRBV7-8, the J gene TRBJ2-1, with no clear D. Germline-derived CDR1 and CDR2 are SGHVS and FQNEAQ. CDR3 length: 13 residues. V lost 5 bases and J lost 4, with 9 bases in between. DNA for the CDR3: TGTGCCAGCAGCCCTCGAATGTACAATGAGCAGTTCTTC. Translated, it gives CASSPRMYNEQFF.

The chain recombines TRBV7-2 with TRBJ2-1, with TRBD1 matching over 8 bases. CDR1 is SGHTA and CDR2 is FQGNSA in the germline V gene. This CDR3 spans 15 amino acids. J was trimmed by 4 bases and V by 7 bases; bases with no gene match: 9. The CDR3 DNA follows: TGTGCCAGCACCATCCGGCAGGGGGCTTACAATGAGCAGTTCTTC. This sequence encodes CASTIRQGAYNEQFF.

This chain joins TRBV5-1 and TRBJ1-5; D is perhaps TRBD1 (6 bases). Trimming left V 4 bases short and J 3 bases short, with 11 bases between. CDR1 is SGHRS and CDR2 is YFSETQ in the germline V gene. The length of the CDR3 is 14 residues. CDR3 protein: CASSPGTNNQPQHF. DNA of the CDR3: TGCGCCAGCAGCCCCGGGACAAACAATCAGCCCCAGCATTTT.

V is TRBV6-6 and J is TRBJ1-2; 7 nucleotides match TRBD1. Per germline, CDR1 MNHNY and CDR2 SVGAGI (reference sequence). V lost 4 bases, J lost 8 bases, and 13 bases stayed unmatched. This CDR3 has 15 residues. The CDR3 region is CASSFLNREGGGYTF. The CDR3, as DNA: TGTGCCAGCAGTTTTCTCAACAGGGAAGGGGGCGGCTACACCTTC.

In nucleotides, the CDR3 is TGTGCCACCCCCTGGGGGGATGAAGCTTTCTTT. Amino acids: CATPWGDEAFF. The chain couples TRBV6-5 to TRBJ1-1, with a weak D call TRBD1 (5 bases). Germline-derived CDR1 and CDR2 are MNHEY and SVGAGI. The V end lost 10 bases, the J end lost 7 bases, and 13 bases lay between the germline ends. The CDR3 is 11 residues long.

The rearrangement uses TRBV9 and TRBJ1-2; tentative D call: TRBD1 (5 bases). The length of the CDR3 is 13 residues. V was cut by 3 bases and J by 8 bases, with 14 bases left in between. The V gene's germline CDR1 is SGDLS and CDR2 YYNGEE. The CDR3 protein is CASSGPFGGGYTF. Written as DNA, the CDR3 is TGTGCCAGCAGCGGCCCCTTCGGGGGGGGCTACACCTTC.

The chain links TRBV25-1 to TRBJ1-2, with TRBD1 matching 8 bases. The J segment lost 7 bases and the V segment lost 4 bases, leaving 8 bases of the junction unmatched. In germline, CDR1 is MGHDK, CDR2 SYGVNS. CDR3 size: 14 residues. CDR3 DNA sequence: TGTGCCAGCAGTGGGGACAGGAGTGCGTCTGGCTACACCTTC. Translated: CASSGDRSASGYTF.

The chain links TRBV6-5 to TRBJ2-3; 7 bases fit TRBD2. The ends lost 0 bases at V and 4 bases at J; junction bases unmatched: 4. The CDR3 contains 15 residues. The germline V gene encodes CDR1 MNHEY and CDR2 SVGAGI. For the CDR3, the DNA is TGTGCCAGCAGTTACTCGTTCCGGGGGGCAGATACGCAGTATTTT. Protein: CASSYSFRGADTQYF.

The J gene is TRBJ2-7, the V gene TRBV7-2; D may be TRBD1 (5 bases). Trimming shortened V by 1 base and J by 3 bases, and 19 bases separated the two germline ends. This CDR3 region has 17 residues. Germline loops: CDR1 SGHTA, CDR2 FQGNSA. The CDR3 DNA is TGTGCCAGCAGCTTAGATCAGGGCTCCCTCTCCTACTACGAGCAGTACTTC. Translating gives CASSLDQGSLSYYEQYF. The full variable domain, with the rest looked up from reference TRBV7-2 and TRBJ2-7, is GAGVSQSPSNKVTEKGKDVELRCDPISGHTALYWYRQSLGQGLEFLIYFQGNSAPDKSGLPSDRFSAERTGGSVSTLTIQRTQQEDSAVYLCASSLDQGSLSYYEQYFGPGTRLTVT.

V and J are TRBV19 and TRBJ2-5, with 10 bases aligning to TRBD2. V trimming: 6 bases; J trimming: 4 bases; junction bases outside the gene matches: 11. Germline assignment: CDR1 LNHDA and CDR2 SQIVND (reference sequence). CDR3 length equals 16 residues. CDR3 protein: CASRPAGGAYLETQYF. The CDR3 DNA reads as TGTGCCAGTAGGCCAGCGGGGGGGGCTTATCTAGAGACCCAGTACTTC.

The chain combines TRBV7-6 with TRBJ2-3, with 11 bases lining up with TRBD2. The germline V gene encodes CDR1 SGHVS and CDR2 FNYEAQ. CDR3 size: 16 residues. J gave up 3 bases and V 1 base, and 3 bases lay outside the gene matches. The CDR3 sequence is CASSLGGLAATDTQYF. The DNA of the CDR3 is TGTGCCAGCAGCTTAGGGGGACTAGCGGCGACAGATACGCAGTATTTT.

The chain links TRBV14 to TRBJ2-2; D is unclear. The CDR3 loop spans 15 amino acids. With 0 bases removed from V and 6 bases from J, the gap between germline ends came to 11 bases. Per the germline V gene, CDR1 is SGHDN and CDR2 is FVKESK. DNA for the CDR3: TGTGCCAGCAGCCAAGATCGGGCCATTCCCGGGGAGCTGTTTTTT. Its translation is CASSQDRAIPGELFF.

V and J are TRBV2 and TRBJ1-5, with D unresolved. Looked up from germline, CDR1 is SNHLY and CDR2 is FYNNEI. The CDR3 has 13 amino acids. V lost 6 bases, J lost 3 bases, and 9 bases lay in between. The CDR3 nucleotides are TGTGCCAGCAGGTTTGCACTCAATCAGCCCCAGCATTTT. This gives the protein CASRFALNQPQHF.

CDR3 nucleotides: TGTGCCAGCAGCTTACTAGGGACCTCTGGAAACACCATATATTTT. Protein sequence: CASSLLGTSGNTIYF. The chain employs TRBV7-2 and TRBJ1-3; D is perhaps TRBD1 (5 bases). Germline V gives CDR1 SGHTA, CDR2 FQGNSA. CDR3 length: 15 residues. V lost 2 bases and J lost 0, with 8 bases in between. The full variable domain, rest sourced from reference TRBV7-2 and TRBJ1-3, is GAGVSQSPSNKVTEKGKDVELRCDPISGHTALYWYRQSLGQGLEFLIYFQGNSAPDKSGLPSDRFSAERTGGSVSTLTIQRTQQEDSAVYLCASSLLGTSGNTIYFGEGSWLTVV.

The chain links TRBV4-1 to TRBJ2-7, with 8 bases lining up with TRBD2. V trimming: 4 bases; J trimming: 0 bases; junction bases outside the gene matches: 8. CDR3 length equals 16 residues. Germline V gene data show CDR1 as MGHRA and CDR2 as YSYEKL. The CDR3 DNA sequence: TGCGCCAGCAGCCCGACCGGGACTAGATCCTCCTACGAGCAGTACTTC. Its translation is CASSPTGTRSSYEQYF.

CDR3 sequence reads: CASSRSGTSGSETGELFF. The CDR3 DNA sequence: TGCGCCAGCAGCCGGTCCGGGACTAGCGGGAGCGAAACCGGGGAGCTGTTTTTT. The chain joins TRBV4-1 to TRBJ2-2, with 14 positions matching TRBD2. V lost 4 bases, J lost 5 bases, and 9 bases stayed unmatched. CDR1 and CDR2 (germline): MGHRA, YSYEKL. The CDR3 length is 18 residues.

CDR3 amino acids: CASSLGGTDTQYF. Written as DNA, the CDR3 is TGTGCCAGCAGCTTGGGCGGCACAGATACGCAGTATTTT. V usage is TRBV11-3 and J usage is TRBJ2-3; D gene unclear. Trimming took off 3 bases at V and 1 base at J, with 5 bases between the two ends. Germline V gene data show CDR1 as SGHNT and CDR2 as YENEEA. This CDR3 region has 13 residues.

The chain combines TRBV19 with TRBJ2-1; 9 nucleotides line up with TRBD1. This CDR3 region has 17 residues. The ends lost 6 bases at V and 0 bases at J; junction bases unmatched: 9. Per germline, CDR1 LNHDA and CDR2 SQIVND (reference sequence). The CDR3 nucleotides read TGTGCCAGTAGGAGGGTAGGGACAGGGAGCTCCTACAATGAGCAGTTCTTC. Residues: CASRRVGTGSSYNEQFF.

The chain recombines TRBV7-6 with TRBJ2-7; TRBD1 is a possible D gene (6 bases). With 5 bases removed from V and 0 bases from J, the gap between germline ends came to 14 bases. CDR1 is SGHVS and CDR2 is FNYEAQ in the germline V gene. The CDR3 spans 15 residues. For the CDR3, the DNA is TGTGCCAGCAGCCCCCGGACAGTGAGCTCCTACGAGCAGTACTTC. Its protein product is CASSPRTVSSYEQYF. The full variable domain, with the rest looked up from reference TRBV7-6 and TRBJ2-7, is GAGVSQSPRYKVTKRGQDVALRCDPISGHVSLYWYRQALGQGPEFLTYFNYEAQQDKSGLPNDRFSAERPEGSISTLTIQRTEQRDSAMYRCASSPRTVSSYEQYFGPGTRLTVT.

This clone was seen a handful of times. The rearrangement joins TRBV6-1 to TRBJ1-5; 7 bases are a match to TRBD1. Trimming took 1 base from V and 9 from J; bases not matched to a gene: 6. CDR3 length: 14 residues. CDR1 MNHNS and CDR2 SASEGT come from the germline V gene. The CDR3 DNA is TGTGCCAGCAGTGAAGTCTGGACAGGAGGGCCCCAGCATTTT. Translation gives CASSEVWTGGPQHF.

This chain joins TRBV30 and TRBJ1-3; 8 nucleotides line up with TRBD1. V was clipped by 1 base and J by 1 base; unmatched bases: 15. There are 19 residues in the CDR3. Per the germline V gene, CDR1 is GTSNPN and CDR2 is SVGIG (reference sequence). CDR3 amino acids: CAWSGVWQGAQQSGNTIYF. DNA of the CDR3: TGTGCCTGGAGTGGAGTTTGGCAGGGGGCCCAACAATCTGGAAACACCATATATTTT.

This clone was seen a handful of times. V gene TRBV2 combines with J gene TRBJ2-6; the match to TRBD1 covers 10 bases. V dropped 7 bases and J dropped 8; count of bases not matched to a gene: 5. The CDR3 runs to 14 residues. Germline CDR1 reads SNHLY; CDR2 reads FYNNEI. The CDR3 sequence is CASTLTGGTNVLTF. The CDR3 coding sequence is TGTGCCAGCACTTTGACAGGGGGCACCAACGTCCTGACTTTC.

The chain combines TRBV7-2 with TRBJ1-1; D is unresolved. The CDR3 contains 15 residues. CDR1 and CDR2 from the germline V gene are SGHTA and FQGNSA. With 8 bases removed from V and 3 bases from J, the gap between germline ends came to 19 bases. This CDR3 is CASRISREPHTEAFF. The CDR3 nucleotides are TGTGCCAGCCGAATCTCCCGGGAACCCCACACTGAAGCTTTCTTT.